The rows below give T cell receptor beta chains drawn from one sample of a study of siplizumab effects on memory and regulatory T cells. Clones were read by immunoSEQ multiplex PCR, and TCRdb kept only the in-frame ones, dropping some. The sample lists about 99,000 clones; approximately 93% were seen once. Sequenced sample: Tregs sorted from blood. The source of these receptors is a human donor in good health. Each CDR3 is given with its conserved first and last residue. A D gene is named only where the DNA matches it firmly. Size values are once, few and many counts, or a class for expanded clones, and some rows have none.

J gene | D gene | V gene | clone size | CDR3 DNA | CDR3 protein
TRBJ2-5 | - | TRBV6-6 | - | TGTGCCAGTTCATACCGCCAAGAGACCCAGTACTTC | CASSYRQETQYF
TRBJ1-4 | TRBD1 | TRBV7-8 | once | TGTGCCAGCAGCCTCGGGACAGTCAATGAAAAACTGTTTTTT | CASSLGTVNEKLFF
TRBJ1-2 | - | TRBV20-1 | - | TGCAGTGCTAGTGACCGGGCAGGGCCTACCTTC | CSASDRAGPTF
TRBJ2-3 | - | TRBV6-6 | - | TGTGCCAGCAGAATCCTTGGAGGGCCCTCAGATACGCAGTATTTT | CASRILGGPSDTQYF
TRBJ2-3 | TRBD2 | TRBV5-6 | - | TGTGCCAGCAGCTTAGTTAGCGGGGGGGCAGCAGATACGCAGTATTTT | CASSLVSGGAADTQYF
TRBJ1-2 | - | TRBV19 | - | TGTGCCAGTAATTTTGCTCAGGGGAACTATGGCTACACCTTC | CASNFAQGNYGYTF
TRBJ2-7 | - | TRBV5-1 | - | TGCGCCAGCAGCCCAGGCCCCGGCTACGAGCAGTACTTC | CASSPGPGYEQYF
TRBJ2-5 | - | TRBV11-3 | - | TGTGCCAGCACCCTATCGTTCGAGACACCCCAAGAGACCCAGTACTTC | CASTLSFETPQETQYF
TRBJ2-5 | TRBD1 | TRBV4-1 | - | TGCGCCAGCAGCCAAGATTCTGGGGTTACCGGGACAGGTCGGACCCAGTACTTC | CASSQDSGVTGTGRTQYF
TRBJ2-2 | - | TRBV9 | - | TGTGCCAGCAGCCCCCTGGGTGGGAACACCGGGGAGCTGTTTTTT | CASSPLGGNTGELFF
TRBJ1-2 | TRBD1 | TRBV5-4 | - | TGTGCCAGCAGCTTGGCCCTAGGACAGGGAGGGTTAGGCTACACCTTC | CASSLALGQGGLGYTF
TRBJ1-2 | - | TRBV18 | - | TGTGCCAGCTCACCGACCCCACATCATGGCTACACCTTC | CASSPTPHHGYTF
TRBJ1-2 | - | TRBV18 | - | TGTGCCAGCTCACCACGCGACAGCTATGGCTACACCTTC | CASSPRDSYGYTF
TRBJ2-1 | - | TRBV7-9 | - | TGTGCCAGCAGCTTAGCTGCAGGCCCCGGGGAGCAGTTCTTC | CASSLAAGPGEQFF
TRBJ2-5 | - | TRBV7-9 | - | TGTGCCAGCAGCATGGTTCCGGGGGAGACCCAGTACTTC | CASSMVPGETQYF
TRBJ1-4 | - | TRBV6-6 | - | TGTGCCAGCAGTTACCCTCAGGGCAGACTTAATGAAAAACTGTTTTTT | CASSYPQGRLNEKLFF
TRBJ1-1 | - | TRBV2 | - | TGTGCCAGCACTAGGGGGGGGAGGATAGCTTTCTTT | CASTRGGRIAFF